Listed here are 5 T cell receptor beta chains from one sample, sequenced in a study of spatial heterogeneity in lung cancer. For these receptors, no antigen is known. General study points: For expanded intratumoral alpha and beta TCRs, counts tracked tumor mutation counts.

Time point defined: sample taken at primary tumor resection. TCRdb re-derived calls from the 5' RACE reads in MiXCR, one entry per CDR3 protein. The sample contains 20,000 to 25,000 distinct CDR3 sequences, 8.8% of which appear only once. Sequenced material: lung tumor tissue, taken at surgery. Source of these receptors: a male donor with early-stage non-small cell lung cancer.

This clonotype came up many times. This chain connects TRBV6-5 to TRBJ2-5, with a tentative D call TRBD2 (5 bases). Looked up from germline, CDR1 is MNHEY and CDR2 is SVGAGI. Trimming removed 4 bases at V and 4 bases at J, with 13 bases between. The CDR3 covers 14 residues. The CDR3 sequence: CASSFNMGAETQYF. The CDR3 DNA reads TGTGCCAGCAGTTTCAACATGGGAGCAGAGACCCAGTACTTC.

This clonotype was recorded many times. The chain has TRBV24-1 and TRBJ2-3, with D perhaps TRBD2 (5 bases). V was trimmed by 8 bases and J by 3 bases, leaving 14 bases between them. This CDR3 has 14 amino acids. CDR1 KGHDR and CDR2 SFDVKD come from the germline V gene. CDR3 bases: TGTGCCACCACTAAGGAGGTAGGGACAGATACGCAGTATTTT. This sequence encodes CATTKEVGTDTQYF.

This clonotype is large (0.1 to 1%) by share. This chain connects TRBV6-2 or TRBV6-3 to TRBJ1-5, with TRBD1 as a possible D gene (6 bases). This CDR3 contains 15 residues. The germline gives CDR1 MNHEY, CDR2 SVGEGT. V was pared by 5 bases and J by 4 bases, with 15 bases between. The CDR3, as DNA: TGTGCCAGCAGTCGCGGTGGGACACCGAATCAGCCCCAGCATTTT. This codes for CASSRGGTPNQPQHF.

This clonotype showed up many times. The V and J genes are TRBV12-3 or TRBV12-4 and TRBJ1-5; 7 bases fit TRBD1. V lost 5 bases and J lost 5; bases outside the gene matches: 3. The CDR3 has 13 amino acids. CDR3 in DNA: TGTGCCAGCAGTCCTCAGGGGGATCAGCCCCAGCATTTT. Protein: CASSPQGDQPQHF.

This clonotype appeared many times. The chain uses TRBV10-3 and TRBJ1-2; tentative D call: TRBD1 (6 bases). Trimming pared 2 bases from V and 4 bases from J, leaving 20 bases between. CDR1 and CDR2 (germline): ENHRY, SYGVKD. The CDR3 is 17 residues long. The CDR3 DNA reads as TGTGCCATCAGTGAGGGGGCGGACAGAGCTCGACTCTATGGCTACACCTTC. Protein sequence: CAISEGADRARLYGYTF.